This record concerns one TCR beta chain sequence. This sample stems from a study of blood T cells in healthy people across ages. Germline CDR1 reads SEHNR; CDR2 reads FQNEAQ (reference sequence). J gave up 11 bases and V 5 bases, and 5 bases lay outside the gene matches. The CDR3 sequence is 11 residues long. Combining a sample-barcoded 5' primer with a J-beta primer mix, a second PCR ran for about 7 to 11 cycles. TCRdb fed the 5' RACE reads into MiXCR, producing one record per CDR3 protein. This sample has some 1.5 million distinct CDR3 sequences; over 25% occur once, and the top ten carry 7.7%. This clonotype was sampled from a woman aged 30 to 39 in good health. Specimen: blood. This chain connects TRBV7-9 to TRBJ2-5; TRBD1 aligns across 7 bases. The DNA of the CDR3 is TGTGCCAGCAGCGACAGGGTGAATCAGTACTTC. Translation: CASSDRVNQYF.